This TCR beta chain was captured in a study of blood T cell repertoires in COVID-19. Whole-study context: Acute and convalescent COVID-19 specimens originated in the United States, Italy and Spain. In each case, the material was cDNA or gDNA derived from T cells, B-cell-depleted T cells, or PBMCs.

As originally analysed: Amplification from reference gene primers served as the basis for estimated nucleated cell counts. Measured with immunoSEQ multiplex PCR; TCRdb has only the in-frame clones, and not every one. The V and J calls and clone size come from that table; D and trimming were worked out from the DNA. Of about 180,000 clones in the sample, 88% were seen once. Participant ages covered about 18 to 95 years across 20 to 25 US areas. V was clipped by 2 bases and J by 1 base; unmatched bases: 4. The CDR3 runs to 15 residues. Germline CDR1 and CDR2: MNHNS and SASEGT. There are a few counts of this clone.

Sequencing used PBMCs or T cells enriched from blood (not recorded which). This sequence was found in a woman in her late teens or twenties who had recovered from COVID-19. The chain combines TRBV6-1 with TRBJ2-7, with 8 positions matching TRBD2. The CDR3 reads CASSEPGGLSYEQYF. CDR3 coding DNA: TGTGCCAGCAGTGAACCGGGGGGGTTATCCTACGAGCAGTACTTC.